The 13 T cell receptor beta chains given below trace back to one sample, sequenced in a study of T cell responses to AZD1222 COVID-19 vaccine. TCRdb's copy holds only in-frame clones and misses some; the assay was immunoSEQ multiplex PCR. The profile covers 70,000 or so clones, with roughly 85% appearing a single time and about 23% taken by the ten largest. This material consisted of peripheral blood, taken 28 days after the second AZD1222 dose. The source is an adult who received the AZD1222 COVID-19 vaccine.

This clone was seen more than once but under ten times. The chain has TRBV14 and TRBJ2-1; D possibly corresponds to TRBD1 (6 bases). The CDR3 has 15 amino acids. V gave up 4 bases and J gave up 5 bases, with 15 bases separating them. Germline values: CDR1 SGHDN, CDR2 FVKESK. The CDR3 reads CASSPTGHPNNEQFF. The CDR3 DNA reads TGTGCCAGCAGCCCTACGGGACACCCCAACAATGAGCAGTTCTTC.

The chain is built from TRBV25-1 and TRBJ1-5; D call uncertain. Between the trimmed V and J ends, which lost 2 bases and 6 bases, there was a span of 8 bases. This CDR3 is 13 amino acids long. Germline V gene sequence: CDR1 MGHDK, CDR2 SYGVNS. CDR3 loop: CASSEMSGQPQHF. The CDR3, as DNA: TGTGCCAGCAGTGAAATGAGCGGTCAGCCCCAGCATTTT.

V usage is TRBV7-9 and J usage is TRBJ2-2, with D perhaps TRBD2 (5 bases). The germline V gene has CDR1 SEHNR and CDR2 FQNEAQ (reference sequence). The V and J ends lost 2 bases and 4 bases respectively, with 14 bases between them. The CDR3 totals 16 residues. CDR3 in amino acids: CASSLRGSTGTGELFF. In nucleotides, the CDR3 is TGTGCCAGCAGCTTAAGAGGGAGTACCGGCACCGGGGAGCTGTTTTTT.

This sequence joins TRBV11-2 and TRBJ2-1; D call uncertain. Germline lookup yields CDR1 SGHAT and CDR2 FQNNGV. This CDR3 is 13 amino acids long. The V gene lost 4 bases and the J gene lost 6 bases, with 10 bases spanning the gap. CDR3 sequence: CASSSRIVNEQFF. In DNA, the CDR3 is TGTGCCAGCAGCTCTAGAATCGTCAATGAGCAGTTCTTC.

The genes are TRBV2 and TRBJ2-2; D gene ambiguous. Germline values: CDR1 SNHLY, CDR2 FYNNEI. The length of the CDR3 is 12 residues. V was shortened by 2 bases and J by 6 bases, with 4 bases between the two germline ends. The CDR3 region is CASSERAGELFF. Here the CDR3 DNA reads TGTGCCAGCAGTGAAAGAGCCGGGGAGCTGTTTTTT.

The chain employs TRBV7-9 and TRBJ2-5, with a weak D call TRBD1 (6 bases). In germline, CDR1 is SEHNR, CDR2 FQNEAQ (reference sequence). This CDR3 spans 18 amino acids. Deletions cut 5 bases from V and 2 bases from J, with 24 bases between. The CDR3 reads CASSPMTGMGSHQETQYF. Written as DNA, the CDR3 is TGTGCCAGCAGCCCGATGACAGGAATGGGGTCTCATCAAGAGACCCAGTACTTC.

The chain has TRBV9 and TRBJ1-1; TRBD1 is a possible D gene (5 bases). The CDR3 length is 12 residues. Trimming removed 4 bases at V and 8 bases at J, with 12 bases between. In germline, CDR1 is SGDLS, CDR2 YYNGEE. CDR3 sequence reads: CASSLRQGEAFF. Written as DNA, the CDR3 is TGTGCCAGCAGCCTTCGTCAGGGAGAAGCTTTCTTT.

This clone was found once. This chain uses TRBV11-3 with TRBJ2-3, with D possibly TRBD1 on 6 matching bases. Germline CDR1 SGHNT, CDR2 YENEEA. The V and J ends lost 3 bases and 4 bases respectively, with 14 bases between them. This CDR3 region has 15 residues. The CDR3 here is CASSLFSQGPDTQYF. The CDR3 DNA sequence: TGTGCCAGCAGCTTGTTCTCACAGGGACCAGATACGCAGTATTTT.

V and J are TRBV18 and TRBJ1-1; D uncertain. The CDR3 covers 15 residues. The germline V and J ends were trimmed by 3 bases and 4 bases, with 15 bases remaining between them. Germline V gives CDR1 KGHSH, CDR2 LQKENI. The CDR3: CASSPPIKGSTEAFF. The CDR3 region has the DNA TGTGCCAGCTCACCGCCAATCAAGGGAAGCACTGAAGCTTTCTTT. Together with reference TRBV18 and TRBJ1-1, the CDR3 gives the full variable domain: NAGVMQNPRHLVRRRGQEARLRCSPMKGHSHVYWYRQLPEEGLKFMVYLQKENIIDESGMPKERFSAEFPKEGPSILRIQQVVRGDSAAYFCASSPPIKGSTEAFFGQGTRLTVV.

CDR3 sequence (DNA): TGTGCCAGCAGTGAATTCGAGGGGGGAGTGGCTGAGCAGTTCTTC. Its translation is CASSEFEGGVAEQFF. V is TRBV6-1 and J is TRBJ2-1; either TRBD1 or TRBD2 may supply D (6 bases each). V was pared by 2 bases and J by 9 bases, with 17 bases between. The CDR3 contains 15 residues. Looked up from germline, CDR1 is MNHNS and CDR2 is SASEGT.

V gene TRBV23-1 combines with J gene TRBJ1-5; 7 positions match TRBD1. TRBV23-1 is an ORF, and what it does is uncertain. The CDR3 length is 14 residues. Unmatched junction bases numbered 7, after V lost 7 bases and J lost 4 bases. The CDR3 here is CASNRQGRNQPQHF. In DNA, the CDR3 is TGCGCCAGCAATAGACAGGGTCGGAATCAGCCCCAGCATTTT.

Only a few counts were recorded for this clone. The same CDR3 can be traced to other DNA sequences in this sample. The V gene is TRBV7-8, the J gene TRBJ2-7, with D unresolved. V gave up 0 bases and J gave up 2 bases, with 2 bases separating them. Germline lookup yields CDR1 SGHVS and CDR2 FQNEAQ. This CDR3 region has 12 residues. The CDR3 protein is CASSLAPYEQYF. Here the CDR3 DNA reads TGTGCCAGCAGCTTAGCCCCCTACGAGCAGTACTTC.

The rearrangement joins TRBV7-8 to TRBJ1-1, with a weak D call TRBD1 (6 bases). Germline values: CDR1 SGHVS, CDR2 FQNEAQ. The CDR3 has 14 amino acids. V gave up 5 bases and J gave up 1 base, with 11 bases separating them. For the CDR3, the DNA is TGTGCCAGCAGCCCCGGACAGAGGAACACTGAAGCTTTCTTT. It yields the protein CASSPGQRNTEAFF.